Below are 31 T cell receptor beta chains sequenced from a single sample in a study of shared clonotypes between healthy human individuals. TCRdb's table, derived via immunoSEQ multiplex PCR, lists solely in-frame clones and lacks some. The table lists over 700,000 clones, 72% of them singletons, with approximately 1.7% in the top ten. Sequencing was done on a sample of memory CD4+ T cells sorted from blood. The subset was: CD45RA-negative fraction. These receptors were taken from a woman in her thirties in good health.

The chain has TRBV27 and TRBJ2-6; D is unresolved. The V and J ends lost 5 bases and 2 bases respectively, with 16 bases between them. The CDR3 has 17 residues. Germline-derived CDR1 and CDR2 are MNHEY and SMNVEV (reference sequence). CDR3 loop: CASSPRRVAAGANVLTF. Here the CDR3 DNA reads TGTGCCAGCAGTCCCCGTCGGGTGGCCGCTGGGGCCAACGTCCTGACTTTC.

This chain connects TRBV7-9 to TRBJ1-6, with D perhaps matching TRBD1 (5 bases). The CDR3 sequence is 15 residues long. V was clipped by 3 bases and J by 10 bases, with 16 bases between them. Germline CDR1 reads SEHNR; CDR2 reads FQNEAQ (reference sequence). CDR3 loop: CASSLVEGDDSPLHF. As DNA, the CDR3 is TGTGCCAGCAGCTTGGTAGAAGGGGACGACTCACCCCTCCACTTT.

CDR3 nucleotide sequence: TGCGCCAGCGGACCGGGACAGGGGGCTGCAGATACGCAGTATTTT. It specifies CASGPGQGAADTQYF. V and J are TRBV5-1 and TRBJ2-3; 12 nucleotides agree with TRBD1. Germline V CDR1 and CDR2: SGHRS, YFSETQ. CDR3 length: 15 residues. With 7 bases clipped from V and 4 bases from J, the junction kept 7 bases outside the gene matches.

The chain has TRBV18 and TRBJ1-4; a weak D match, TRBD1 (5 bases). This CDR3 is built from 15 residues. V lost 0 bases and J lost 7, with 12 bases in between. Germline V CDR1 and CDR2: KGHSH, LQKENI. CDR3 in amino acids: CASSPPSGSREKLFF. The DNA of the CDR3 is TGTGCCAGCTCACCACCGTCAGGGAGTCGTGAAAAACTGTTTTTT.

With regard to this clone: A much bigger clone sits one base away, suggesting this may be a read error. Other DNA sequences in the sample encode the same CDR3. The chain carries TRBV7-2 and TRBJ1-1; no firm D call. Trimming took 5 bases from V and 3 from J, leaving 10 bases between them. The CDR3 is 13 amino acids. Germline V lookup: CDR1 SGHTA, CDR2 FQGNSA. CDR3: CASSPQRDTEAFF. For the CDR3, the DNA is TGTGCCAGCAGCCCACAGAGGGACACTGAAGCTTTCTTT.

This chain uses TRBV20-1 with TRBJ2-5; possibly TRBD1 or TRBD2 for D (5 bases each). The J call may be mistaken, given a closer DNA end match to TRBJ2-7. CDR1 and CDR2 from the germline V gene are DFQATT and SNEGSKA (reference sequence). This CDR3 spans 11 amino acids. The CDR3 sequence: CSGSGHYEQYF. CDR3 DNA: TGCAGTGGGAGCGGACACTACGAGCAGTACTTC.

The chain is built from TRBV5-1 and TRBJ1-2; D gene uncertain. Germline CDR1 reads SGHRS; CDR2 reads YFSETQ. V gave up 4 bases and J gave up 5 bases, with 21 bases separating them. The CDR3 spans 16 residues. CDR3 amino acids: CASSPDLGSRVYGYTF. The DNA of the CDR3 is TGCGCCAGCAGCCCGGACCTAGGGTCAAGGGTGTATGGCTACACCTTC.

J is TRBJ2-7 and V is TRBV7-2; D assignment may be TRBD1 or TRBD2 (5 bases each). CDR1 is SGHTA and CDR2 is FQGNSA in the germline V gene. CDR3 length: 13 residues. Trimming left V 3 bases short and J 5 bases short, with 11 bases between. CDR3 nucleotides: TGTGCCAGCAGCTTGAGGGGAATCCACGAGCAGTACTTC. Translating it yields CASSLRGIHEQYF.

This chain joins TRBV11-2 and TRBJ2-2; D unclear. The CDR3 spans 14 residues. The V end lost 1 base, the J end lost 4 bases, and 7 bases lay between the germline ends. Looked up from germline, CDR1 is SGHAT and CDR2 is FQNNGV. CDR3 residues: CASSLGSSTGELFF. The CDR3, as DNA: TGTGCCAGCAGCTTAGGGTCAAGCACCGGGGAGCTGTTTTTT.

In its sample, this clone was seen a few times. This chain joins TRBV25-1 and TRBJ1-1; 9 nucleotides align to TRBD1. The V gene's germline CDR1 is MGHDK and CDR2 SYGVNS. The CDR3 runs 14 residues. V shed 5 bases and J 4 bases; nucleotides not matched to a gene: 5. CDR3 sequence (DNA): TGTGCCAGCAGTCCGACAGGGGGTTCCACTGAAGCTTTCTTT. Translation gives CASSPTGGSTEAFF.

The chain employs TRBV6-1 and TRBJ1-4; 11 positions match TRBD1. The germline V gene encodes CDR1 MNHNS and CDR2 SASEGT. CDR3 size: 14 residues. V dropped 8 bases and J dropped 4; count of bases not matched to a gene: 3. The CDR3 sequence: CASSGTGGNEKLFF. The CDR3 nucleotides read TGTGCCAGCTCAGGGACAGGGGGTAATGAAAAACTGTTTTTT.

The rearrangement uses TRBV5-1 and TRBJ2-3, with 7 bases aligning to TRBD1. The CDR3 length is 12 residues. V dropped 4 bases and J dropped 9; count of bases not matched to a gene: 5. CDR1 is SGHRS, CDR2 YFSETQ, per germline. For the CDR3, the DNA is TGCGCCAGCAGCCGGGACAGTGAGACGCAGTATTTT. Encoded protein: CASSRDSETQYF.

The J gene is TRBJ2-1, the V gene TRBV7-3; perhaps TRBD2 as D (5 bases). The CDR3 sequence is 17 residues long. V dropped 4 bases and J dropped 1 base, with 17 bases sitting between them. Germline V gene sequence: CDR1 SGHTA, CDR2 FQGTGA. The CDR3 DNA sequence: TGTGCCAGCAGCTCCGCACGGACTCTTGATTCCTACAATGAGCAGTTCTTC. Translation gives CASSSARTLDSYNEQFF.

The chain uses TRBV11-1 and TRBJ2-7; 8 nucleotides match TRBD2. CDR3 length: 14 amino acids. The V gene's germline CDR1 is SGHAT and CDR2 FQDESV (reference sequence). V shed 5 bases, J shed 7 bases, and the junction held 10 bases outside the gene matches. The CDR3 nucleotides are TGTGCCAGCAGCCCTATAGCGGGACCGGTAGAGCAGTACTTC. It yields the protein CASSPIAGPVEQYF.

Points on this clone: Sequence at one end of the junction differs from germline and may be a read error. This rearrangement joins TRBV28 to TRBJ2-7; perhaps TRBD2 as D (6 bases). CDR3 size: 14 residues. Germline V CDR1 and CDR2: MDHEN, SYDVKM. This CDR3 is CASTLGTLGYEQYF. In nucleotides, the CDR3 is TGTGCCAGCACTTTAGGGACTTTGGGCTACGAGCAGTACTTC. Full variable domain (remainder filled in from reference TRBV28 and TRBJ2-7): DVKVTQSSRYLVKRTGEKVFLECVQDMDHENMFWYRQDPGLGLRLIYFSYDVKMKEKGDIPEGYSVSREKKERFSLILESASTNQTSMYLCASTLGTLGYEQYFGPGTRLTVT.

The chain has TRBV12-2 and TRBJ2-1. TRBV12-2 is a known pseudogene. This CDR3 has 14 residues. The CDR3 region is CASRFWGRRDEQFF. CDR3 nucleotide sequence: TGTGCAAGTCGCTTTTGGGGACGCCGCGATGAGCAGTTCTTC.

The rearrangement joins TRBV4-1 to TRBJ2-5; 9 bases align to TRBD2. The DNA end lines up better with TRBJ2-7; the J call may be wrong. The germline V gene has CDR1 MGHRA and CDR2 YSYEKL. The CDR3 loop spans 17 amino acids. The DNA of the CDR3 is TGCGCCAGCAGCAATAGCGGGGGAGGGGGTTTGTCCTACGAGCAGTACTTC. It yields the protein CASSNSGGGGLSYEQYF.

This chain uses TRBV19 with TRBJ1-2; the D is unclear. The V gene's germline CDR1 is LNHDA and CDR2 SQIVND (reference sequence). The CDR3 totals 15 residues. The V and J ends lost 6 bases and 4 bases respectively, with 18 bases between them. The DNA of the CDR3 is TGTGCCAGTAGGTGCCCCCCCGGGCAATGCTATGGCTACACCTTC. Its protein product is CASRCPPGQCYGYTF.

The genes are TRBV5-1 and TRBJ1-2; TRBD1 agrees at 7 bases. Germline V lookup: CDR1 SGHRS, CDR2 YFSETQ. Trimming removed 2 bases from V and 6 bases from J; junction bases left unmatched: 4. The CDR3 has 13 amino acids. CDR3 DNA: TGCGCCAGCAGCTTAACAGGGGAGGATGGCTACACCTTC. Protein: CASSLTGEDGYTF. The entire variable domain, with the rest obtained from reference TRBV5-1 and TRBJ1-2, is as follows: KAGVTQTPRYLIKTRGQQVTLSCSPISGHRSVSWYQQTPGQGLQFLFEYFSETQRNKGNFPGRFSGRQFSNSRSEMNVSTLELGDSALYLCASSLTGEDGYTFGSGTRLTVV.

This clone is a singleton in its sample. The chain uses TRBV2 and TRBJ2-7; 8 bases agree with TRBD1. J lost 6 bases, V lost 8 bases, and 6 bases had no gene match. This CDR3 has 12 residues. Germline values: CDR1 SNHLY, CDR2 FYNNEI. The CDR3 DNA sequence: TGTGCCAGCCCAGGACAGGGCCTCGAGCAGTACTTC. Translation: CASPGQGLEQYF. Full variable domain (outside the CDR3, taken from reference TRBV2 and TRBJ2-7): EPEVTQTPSHQVTQMGQEVILRCVPISNHLYFYWYRQILGQKVEFLVSFYNNEISEKSEIFDDQFSVERPDGSNFTLKIRSTKLEDSAMYFCASPGQGLEQYFGPGTRLTVT.

V and J are TRBV6-1 and TRBJ1-1, with a weak D call TRBD1 (5 bases). CDR3 length: 15 amino acids. Germline lookup yields CDR1 MNHNS and CDR2 SASEGT. V was cut by 6 bases and J by 0 bases, with 14 bases left in between. The CDR3 here is CASRGPQRMNTEAFF. DNA for the CDR3: TGTGCCAGCAGGGGGCCACAGAGAATGAACACTGAAGCTTTCTTT.

The J gene is TRBJ1-3, the V gene TRBV5-1; TRBD1 is a possible D gene (6 bases). The V end lost 4 bases, the J end lost 6 bases, and 14 bases lay between the germline ends. The CDR3 contains 14 residues. CDR1 SGHRS and CDR2 YFSETQ come from the germline V gene. The CDR3 region is CASSPGAGANTIYF. The CDR3 coding sequence is TGCGCCAGCAGCCCGGGGGCCGGGGCAAACACCATATATTTT.

The genes are TRBV5-1 and TRBJ1-1, with unresolved D. This CDR3 spans 14 amino acids. Per germline, CDR1 SGHRS and CDR2 YFSETQ. V shed 1 base and J shed 5 bases, with 12 bases lying between them. This CDR3 reads CASSLTERWTEAFF. CDR3 nucleotide sequence: TGCGCCAGCAGCTTGACCGAACGATGGACTGAAGCTTTCTTT.

This chain uses TRBV11-2 with TRBJ2-1; the D gene could be TRBD1 or TRBD2 (5 bases each). The CDR3 extends over 16 amino acids. The germline V and J ends were trimmed by 1 base and 13 bases, with 23 bases remaining between them. Per the germline V gene, CDR1 is SGHAT and CDR2 is FQNNGV. CDR3 bases: TGTGCCAGCAGCTTAGGTCTGGGGGTGGCCCGTCAAGTCCAGTTCTTC. It encodes CASSLGLGVARQVQFF.

The chain uses TRBV7-9 and TRBJ2-2; the D call may be TRBD1 or TRBD2 (5 bases each). Germline assignment: CDR1 SEHNR and CDR2 FQNEAQ (reference sequence). V lost 10 bases and J lost 3, with 15 bases in between. The CDR3 runs 14 residues. The CDR3 region is CATRRRGDTGELFF. The DNA of the CDR3 is TGTGCCACCCGTCGGAGAGGGGACACCGGGGAGCTGTTTTTT.

This chain connects TRBV5-1 to TRBJ2-7, with a tentative D call TRBD1 (5 bases). CDR3 size: 12 residues. Germline V gene data show CDR1 as SGHRS and CDR2 as YFSETQ. V lost 2 bases and J lost 9, with 12 bases in between. CDR3 protein: CASSLGVGVQYF. In DNA form, the CDR3 reads TGCGCCAGCAGCTTAGGGGTAGGGGTGCAGTACTTC.

The chain uses TRBV10-1 and TRBJ1-1; D is unresolved. This CDR3 contains 11 residues. Trimming removed 4 bases from V and 10 bases from J, with 10 bases in between. In germline, CDR1 is WNHNN, CDR2 SYGVQD (reference sequence). The CDR3 sequence: CASSAGRRAFF. The CDR3 DNA reads TGCGCCAGCAGTGCTGGCAGGCGAGCTTTCTTT.

The chain couples TRBV19 to TRBJ1-2; TRBD1 is a possible D gene (6 bases). CDR3 size: 15 residues. Per germline, CDR1 LNHDA and CDR2 SQIVND (reference sequence). The V end lost 3 bases, the J end lost 2 bases, and 13 bases lay between the germline ends. CDR3 in DNA: TGTGCCAGTAGTATCAACCCAGGGGCGAACTATGGCTACACCTTC. Its protein is CASSINPGANYGYTF.

The V gene is TRBV7-8, the J gene TRBJ2-7, with TRBD2 as a possible D gene (6 bases). V was clipped by 6 bases and J by 1 base, with 13 bases between them. CDR1 is SGHVS and CDR2 is FQNEAQ in the germline V gene. The CDR3 sequence is 14 residues long. CDR3 DNA: TGTGCCAGCAGGCCTATTCGGGGGTCCTACGAGCAGTACTTC. Protein product: CASRPIRGSYEQYF. The variable domain in full, completed from reference TRBV7-8 and TRBJ2-7, reads GAGVSQSPRYKVAKRGQDVALRCDPISGHVSLFWYQQALGQGPEFLTYFQNEAQLDKSGLPSDRFFAERPEGSVSTLKIQRTQQEDSAVYLCASRPIRGSYEQYFGPGTRLTVT.

This rearrangement joins TRBV7-2 to TRBJ2-3; perhaps D is TRBD1 or TRBD2 (5 bases each). The V gene's germline CDR1 is SGHTA and CDR2 FQGNSA. V lost 6 bases to trimming and J lost 2 bases, with 9 bases between them. There are 13 residues in the CDR3. The CDR3 sequence is CASRRDHTDTQYF. The CDR3 DNA is TGTGCCAGCAGACGGGACCACACAGATACGCAGTATTTT.

This CDR3 is CASRDTSYDYGYTF. DNA of the CDR3: TGTGCCAGCAGAGACACGTCCTACGACTATGGCTACACCTTC. The chain recombines TRBV6-5 with TRBJ1-2; D not certain. This CDR3 spans 14 amino acids. CDR1 MNHEY and CDR2 SVGAGI come from the germline V gene. The V end lost 6 bases, the J end lost 3 bases, and 14 bases lay between the germline ends.